One and the same sample provided the 2 T cell receptor beta chains below, sequenced in a study of Ad26.COV2.S vaccination and SARS-CoV-2 variants. Sequencing used immunoSEQ multiplex PCR; TCRdb keeps in-frame clones, though not all of them. The data show 300,000 to 400,000 clones, around 85% seen once. Stated treatment: about 20 received Ad26.COV2.S at low or high dose, single or two shots; 5 received placebo; per-sample allocation not given. Following the first vaccine or placebo injection, samples were taken on day 63. The sequences come from peripheral blood, collected in a trial of Ad26.COV2.S vaccine versus placebo. The source is a person aged 18 to 59 who received the Ad26.COV2.S COVID-19 vaccine or a placebo.

The V gene is TRBV5-8, the J gene TRBJ1-3; D not resolved. CDR1 SGHTS and CDR2 YDEGEE come from the germline V gene. The germline V and J ends were trimmed by 1 base and 4 bases, with 15 bases remaining between them. This CDR3 has 16 residues. CDR3 sequence (DNA): TGTGCCAGCAGCTTGCGATGGACTGAGGGAGGAAACACCATATATTTT. The encoded protein is CASSLRWTEGGNTIYF.

This rearrangement joins TRBV14 to TRBJ2-5; 8 bases map to TRBD2. V shed 1 base and J 5 bases; nucleotides not matched to a gene: 9. The V gene's germline CDR1 is SGHDN and CDR2 FVKESK. The CDR3 has 16 residues. Here the CDR3 reads CASSQADRGGRETQYF. The CDR3 nucleotides read TGTGCCAGCAGCCAAGCCGACCGGGGGGGGCGGGAGACCCAGTACTTC.